This TCR beta chain was identified in a study of T cell responses to AZD1222 COVID-19 vaccine. Study-wide findings and caveats: The study sampled repertoires only after the peak T cell response. Among the donors, most were white British and more were female, and clonal diversity was possibly underestimated.

As for this clone: The antigen is not known.

TCRdb keeps only in-frame clones here, not all; method: immunoSEQ multiplex PCR. The sample shows some 75,000 clones, approximately 91% of them seen only once. Germline values: CDR1 KGHDR, CDR2 SFDVKD. Between the trimmed V and J ends, which lost 10 bases and 0 bases, there was a span of 8 bases. The CDR3 is 13 residues long. The chain employs TRBV24-1 and TRBJ2-2; tentatively, D is TRBD1 or TRBD2 (6 bases each). The receptor was derived from an adult in good health. The sequencing used peripheral blood, collected on day 0 of AZD1222 vaccination. CDR3 bases: TGTGCCACTGGGGGGCCGAACACCGGGGAGCTGTTTTTT. This sequence encodes CATGGPNTGELFF.